Below, 23 T cell receptor beta chains from the same sample are listed, as sequenced in a study of PD-L1 blockade in urothelial cancer. Measured with immunoSEQ multiplex PCR; TCRdb has only the in-frame clones, and not every one. This sample has tens of thousands of clones; approximately 80% occur once, and the top ten carry approximately 3.4%. Sequencing was performed on PBMCs, taken around atezolizumab (anti-PD-L1) treatment. These receptor sequences come from a man between 65 and 85 years old with urothelial cancer.

The rearrangement joins TRBV28 to TRBJ1-5, with 7 positions matching TRBD1. The CDR3 is 14 amino acids. V lost 4 bases to trimming and J lost 5 bases; unmatched junction nucleotides: 5. CDR1 and CDR2 (germline): MDHEN, SYDVKM. This CDR3 reads CASSSGQIDQPQHF. As DNA, the CDR3 is TGTGCCAGCAGTTCGGGACAGATAGATCAGCCCCAGCATTTT.

The chain uses TRBV7-9 and TRBJ2-1, with a weak D call TRBD2 (6 bases). The CDR3 sequence is 17 residues long. Between the trimmed V and J ends, which lost 1 base and 5 bases, there was a span of 18 bases. Germline CDR1 is SEHNR and CDR2 is FQNEAQ (reference sequence). The CDR3 sequence: CASSLDRAGRLDNEQFF. CDR3 coding DNA: TGTGCCAGCAGCTTAGATCGGGCAGGGAGGTTGGACAATGAGCAGTTCTTC.

The chain links TRBV10-3 to TRBJ2-1, with a tentative D call TRBD2 (5 bases). The length of the CDR3 is 13 residues. Germline assignment: CDR1 ENHRY and CDR2 SYGVKD. Between the trimmed V and J ends, which lost 4 bases and 8 bases, there was a span of 12 bases. The CDR3 loop is CAISVLGVDEQFF. The CDR3 DNA sequence: TGTGCCATCAGTGTACTAGGTGTCGATGAGCAGTTCTTC.

The CDR3: CAISGVEETQYF. CDR3 DNA: TGTGCCATCAGCGGGGTGGAGGAGACCCAGTACTTC. The chain combines TRBV10-3 with TRBJ2-5; D might be TRBD2 (5 bases). The germline V and J ends were trimmed by 6 bases and 5 bases, with 10 bases remaining between them. Per germline, CDR1 ENHRY and CDR2 SYGVKD. The CDR3 loop spans 12 amino acids.

The chain links TRBV7-2 to TRBJ2-3; 7 bases map to TRBD1. J lost 2 bases, V lost 4 bases, and 6 bases had no gene match. Germline V gene sequence: CDR1 SGHTA, CDR2 FQGNSA. CDR3 length equals 15 residues. The CDR3 is CASSSQDRLTDTQYF. The DNA for the CDR3 is TGTGCCAGCAGCTCTCAGGACAGGCTCACAGATACGCAGTATTTT.

This chain links TRBV5-3 with TRBJ1-5; 9 bases fit TRBD1. TRBV5-3 is an ORF for which the function is uncertain. The CDR3 runs 16 residues. Trimming removed 3 bases from V and 4 bases from J; junction bases left unmatched: 8. The CDR3 here is CARSSGDRVVNQPQHF. The CDR3 DNA follows: TGTGCCAGAAGCTCGGGGGACAGGGTAGTTAATCAGCCCCAGCATTTT.

This chain joins TRBV6-5 and TRBJ1-1; 7 nucleotides line up with TRBD1. The germline V gene has CDR1 MNHEY and CDR2 SVGAGI. The V and J ends lost 6 bases and 3 bases, in that order; junction bases with no gene match: 7. There are 14 residues in the CDR3. The CDR3 DNA reads TGTGCCAGCAGATTGACAGGGCGATACACTGAAGCTTTCTTT. It yields the protein CASRLTGRYTEAFF.

The CDR3 nucleotides are TGTGCCAGCAGCTTAGAAATTGGAGGGAATCAGCCCCAGCATTTT. As protein: CASSLEIGGNQPQHF. This chain connects TRBV11-2 to TRBJ1-5; D not certain. V lost 0 bases and J lost 4, with 10 bases in between. CDR3 length: 15 residues. CDR1 and CDR2 from the germline V gene are SGHAT and FQNNGV.

V is TRBV30 and J is TRBJ1-2, with 7 bases matching TRBD1. V shed 3 bases and J 6 bases; nucleotides not matched to a gene: 10. The CDR3 runs to 14 residues. CDR1 GTSNPN and CDR2 SVGIG come from the germline V gene (reference sequence). The CDR3 DNA sequence: TGTGCCTGGAGCCCGAATGCAGGGGGAAATGGCTACACCTTC. Protein sequence: CAWSPNAGGNGYTF.

This clone has only a few counts. V is TRBV4-3 and J is TRBJ2-2, with D unclear. V lost 0 bases and J 1 base, leaving 3 bases between the germline ends. Germline CDR1 and CDR2: LGHNA and YSLEER. The CDR3 is made up of 14 amino acids. In DNA, the CDR3 is TGCGCCAGCAGCCAAGATCGGAACACCGGGGAGCTGTTTTTT. This encodes CASSQDRNTGELFF.

J is TRBJ2-3 and V is TRBV7-9, with D maybe TRBD2 (6 bases). V lost 4 bases to trimming and J lost 5 bases, with 19 bases between them. Per the germline V gene, CDR1 is SEHNR and CDR2 is FQNEAQ (reference sequence). The CDR3 covers 16 residues. CDR3 nucleotide sequence: TGTGCCAGCAGCTCGCGTCTGGCGGGGCTGTTAGATACGCAGTATTTT. This codes for CASSSRLAGLLDTQYF.

The chain's CDR3 is CASSIGDGTLSPLAFF. The CDR3, as DNA: TGTGCCAGTAGTATAGGCGACGGGACTCTCTCCCCGCTAGCTTTCTTT. V gene TRBV19 combines with J gene TRBJ1-1; D is possibly TRBD1 (5 bases). The germline CDR1 and CDR2 sequences are LNHDA and SQIVND (reference sequence). The CDR3 loop spans 16 amino acids. Trimming took 1 base from V and 10 from J, leaving 22 bases between them.

The chain uses TRBV7-2 and TRBJ1-2; D remains unclear. V was shortened by 0 bases and J by 3 bases, with 5 bases between the two germline ends. Germline V CDR1 and CDR2: SGHTA, FQGNSA. This CDR3 region has 13 residues. Here the CDR3 reads CASSLAVDYGYTF. CDR3 sequence (DNA): TGTGCCAGCAGCTTAGCGGTAGACTATGGCTACACCTTC.

This clone is termed medium-sized (0.01 to 0.1%). V and J are TRBV5-6 and TRBJ2-6; a possible D gene is TRBD1 (6 bases). The CDR3 runs to 13 residues. Germline V gives CDR1 SGHDT, CDR2 YYEEEE. V lost 10 bases and J lost 2, with 10 bases in between. The CDR3 spells CAGGYPGANVLTF. The CDR3 bases are TGTGCCGGGGGCTATCCTGGGGCCAACGTCCTGACTTTC.

The chain carries TRBV11-1 and TRBJ2-3, with TRBD1 as a possible D gene (5 bases). The CDR3 runs 13 residues. The V gene lost 5 bases and the J gene lost 6 bases, with 12 bases spanning the gap. Germline CDR1 and CDR2: SGHAT and FQDESV (reference sequence). In DNA, the CDR3 is TGTGCCAGCAGCCCCAATCCAGGGGATACGCAGTATTTT. Its translation: CASSPNPGDTQYF.

V and J are TRBV23-1 and TRBJ2-7; 7 nucleotides line up with TRBD1. TRBV23-1 is placed among ORFs of uncertain function. The CDR3 is 14 amino acids. Germline trimming cut 8 bases from V and 2 bases from J; bases unmatched to any gene: 9. CDR3 DNA sequence: TGCGCCAGCGGCCTAGGACAGGCCCCCTACGAGCAGTACTTC. It yields the protein CASGLGQAPYEQYF.

The rearrangement joins TRBV7-8 to TRBJ1-2; 7 nucleotides agree with TRBD1. The germline gives CDR1 SGHVS, CDR2 FQNEAQ. This CDR3 region has 13 residues. J lost 6 bases, V lost 5 bases, and 6 bases had no gene match. DNA for the CDR3: TGTGCCAGCAGCCCGACGACAGGGAATGGCTACACCTTC. This sequence encodes CASSPTTGNGYTF.

J is TRBJ1-4 and V is TRBV7-2; possibly TRBD1 for D (5 bases). The CDR3 consists of 14 residues. Trimming left V 5 bases short and J 3 bases short, with 10 bases between. Germline CDR1 reads SGHTA; CDR2 reads FQGNSA. CDR3 amino acids: CASSLQASNEKLFF. The CDR3 coding sequence is TGTGCCAGCAGCCTACAGGCGTCTAATGAAAAACTGTTTTTT. Combining the CDR3 with reference TRBV7-2 and TRBJ1-4 gives the whole variable domain GAGVSQSPSNKVTEKGKDVELRCDPISGHTALYWYRQSLGQGLEFLIYFQGNSAPDKSGLPSDRFSAERTGGSVSTLTIQRTQQEDSAVYLCASSLQASNEKLFFGSGTQLSVL.

This chain uses TRBV15 with TRBJ1-4; 11 positions agree with TRBD1. CDR1 is LNHNV, CDR2 YYDKDF, per germline (reference sequence). Trimming cost V 1 base and J 7 bases; bases outside gene matches: 8. The CDR3 spans 17 residues. The chain's CDR3 is CATSRGGQGVFGEKLFF. DNA of the CDR3: TGTGCCACCAGCAGAGGGGGACAGGGGGTTTTTGGTGAAAAACTGTTTTTT.

V usage is TRBV2 and J usage is TRBJ1-2, with unresolved D. The CDR3 is 14 residues long. The germline V and J ends were trimmed by 4 bases and 6 bases, with 15 bases remaining between them. CDR1 and CDR2 from the germline V gene are SNHLY and FYNNEI. The DNA for the CDR3 is TGTGCCAGCAGTGTGGGCACGGATCAAAATGGCTACACCTTC. Its translation: CASSVGTDQNGYTF.

The chain uses TRBV7-2 and TRBJ2-7; 10 bases map to TRBD1. Per germline, CDR1 SGHTA and CDR2 FQGNSA. J was trimmed by 2 bases and V by 5 bases; bases with no gene match: 6. The CDR3 consists of 15 residues. For the CDR3, the DNA is TGTGCCAGCAGCACACAGGACAGGGGGACCTACGAGCAGTACTTC. It encodes CASSTQDRGTYEQYF. Full variable domain (missing parts from reference TRBV7-2 and TRBJ2-7): GAGVSQSPSNKVTEKGKDVELRCDPISGHTALYWYRQSLGQGLEFLIYFQGNSAPDKSGLPSDRFSAERTGGSVSTLTIQRTQQEDSAVYLCASSTQDRGTYEQYFGPGTRLTVT.

The chain links TRBV6-5 to TRBJ1-2; D is perhaps TRBD1 (5 bases). The CDR3 length is 14 residues. Germline assignment: CDR1 MNHEY and CDR2 SVGAGI. Trimming took off 2 bases at V and 6 bases at J, with 13 bases between the two ends. The CDR3 nucleotides read TGTGCCAGCAGTTACAGCCAGGGACTGGATGGCTACACCTTC. Residues: CASSYSQGLDGYTF.

V usage is TRBV4-2 and J usage is TRBJ2-1; the D gene is possibly TRBD2 (6 bases). V was shortened by 1 base and J by 10 bases, with 17 bases between the two germline ends. The germline CDR1 and CDR2 sequences are LGHNA and YNFKEQ. The CDR3 totals 15 residues. This CDR3 reads CASSQVLAAREEQFF. As DNA, the CDR3 is TGTGCCAGCAGCCAAGTGCTAGCCGCCCGGGAGGAGCAGTTCTTC.